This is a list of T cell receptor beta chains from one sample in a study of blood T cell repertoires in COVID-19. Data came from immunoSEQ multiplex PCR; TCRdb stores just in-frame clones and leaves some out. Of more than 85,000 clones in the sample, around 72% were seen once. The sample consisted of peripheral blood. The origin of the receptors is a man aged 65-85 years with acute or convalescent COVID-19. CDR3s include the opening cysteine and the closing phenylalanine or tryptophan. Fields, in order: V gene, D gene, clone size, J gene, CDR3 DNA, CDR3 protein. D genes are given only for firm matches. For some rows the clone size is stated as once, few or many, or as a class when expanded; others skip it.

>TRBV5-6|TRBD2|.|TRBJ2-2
TGTGCCAGCAGCAGGAGGACTAGCGCGATCACCGGGGAGCTGTTTTTT
CASSRRTSAITGELFF
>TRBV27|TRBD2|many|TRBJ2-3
TGTGCCAGCAGTTTGCTAGCGGGAGCTGTCACAGATACGCAGTATTTT
CASSLLAGAVTDTQYF
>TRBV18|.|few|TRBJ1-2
TGTGCCAGCTCACCACCGGGGGGGAACTATGGCTACACCTTC
CASSPPGGNYGYTF
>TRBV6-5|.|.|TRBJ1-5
TGTGCCAGCAGCCTAAGGGCGTCAGGGGATCAGCCCCAGCATTTT
CASSLRASGDQPQHF
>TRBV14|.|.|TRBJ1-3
TGTGCCAGCAGCCAAGAGCAGTTCTTTGTTCCCATATATTTT
CASSQEQFFVPIYF
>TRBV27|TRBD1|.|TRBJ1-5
TGTGCCAGCAGTGTCCAGGGGGGCGCCCCCCAGCCCCAGCATTTT
CASSVQGGAPQPQHF
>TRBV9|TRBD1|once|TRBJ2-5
TGTGCCAGCAGCTCCCGGGACAGGGTAGTTCGAGAGACCCAGTACTTC
CASSSRDRVVRETQYF
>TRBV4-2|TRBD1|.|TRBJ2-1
TGTGCCAGCAGCCCCACCCCCGCAGGGGGCAATGAGCAGTTCTTC
CASSPTPAGGNEQFF
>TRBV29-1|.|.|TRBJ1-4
TGCAGCGTGATGGGACTGCAGGGAATTAATGAAAAACTGTTTTTT
CSVMGLQGINEKLFF
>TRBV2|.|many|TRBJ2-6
TGTGCCAGCAACAGGGGGGGGCCCTTCTCTGGGGCCAACGTCCTGACTTTC
CASNRGGPFSGANVLTF
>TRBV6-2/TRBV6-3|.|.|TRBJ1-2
TGTGCCAGCAGTTACGAGGGGGAAAACTATGGCTACACCTTC
CASSYEGENYGYTF
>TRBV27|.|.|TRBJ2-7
TGTGCCAGCAGTTTACGGTGGTTATCCTACGAGCAGTACTTC
CASSLRWLSYEQYF
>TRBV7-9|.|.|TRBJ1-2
TGTGCCAGCAGCTCGGCGGGGGAAGGCTATGGCTACACCTTC
CASSSAGEGYGYTF
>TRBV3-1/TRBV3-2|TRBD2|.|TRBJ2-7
TGTGCCAGCAGGGGACTAGCGGGAGTCTACGAGCAGTACTTC
CASRGLAGVYEQYF
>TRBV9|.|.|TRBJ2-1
TGTGCCAGCAGCGTAGGTCTTTTTGGCAACAATGAGCAGTTCTTC
CASSVGLFGNNEQFF
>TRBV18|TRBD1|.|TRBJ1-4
TGTGCCAGCTCACCTCCGGGACAGGGGGTTGAAAAACTGTTTTTT
CASSPPGQGVEKLFF
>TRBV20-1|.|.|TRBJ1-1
TGCAGTGCTGCTGGAGACACTGAAGCTTTCTTT
CSAAGDTEAFF
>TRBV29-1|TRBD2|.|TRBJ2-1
TGCAGCGTTCGGTATGTCGCGGGAGGGTACAATGAGCAGTTCTTC
CSVRYVAGGYNEQFF
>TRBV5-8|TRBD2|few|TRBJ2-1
TGTGCCAGCAGCTTGGGGCTAGCGGGCAATGAGCAGTTCTTC
CASSLGLAGNEQFF
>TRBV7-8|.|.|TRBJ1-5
TGTGCCAGCAGCTTTCGGAGCAATCAGCCCCAGCATTTT
CASSFRSNQPQHF
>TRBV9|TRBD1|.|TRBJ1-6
TGTGCCAGCAGCGATCCACGGACAGGGGCCAATTCACCCCTCCACTTT
CASSDPRTGANSPLHF
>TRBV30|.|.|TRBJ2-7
TGTGCCTGGAGGGGGGGAAGTTTTCATTCGAGCGAGCAGTACTTC
CAWRGGSFHSSEQYF
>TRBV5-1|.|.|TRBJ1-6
TGCGCCAGCAGCTTGGTTGGATCTCGGGCCCTCCACTTT
CASSLVGSRALHF
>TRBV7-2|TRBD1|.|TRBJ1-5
TGTGCCAGCAGCTTAGTGGGGACAGGGAATCAGCCCCAGCATTTT
CASSLVGTGNQPQHF
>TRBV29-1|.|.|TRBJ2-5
TGCAGCGTTGTGGGGGGATCCCAAGAGACCCAGTACTTC
CSVVGGSQETQYF
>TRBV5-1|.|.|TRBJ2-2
TGCGCCAGCAGCCTGGGAGGTAGCGGATCCCCCACCGGGGAGCTGTTTTTT
CASSLGGSGSPTGELFF
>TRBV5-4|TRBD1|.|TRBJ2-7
TGTGCCAGCAGCGTAACGAGGACAGGGTTCGAGCAGTACTTC
CASSVTRTGFEQYF
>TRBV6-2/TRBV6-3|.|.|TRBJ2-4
TGTGCCAGCAGTTACCGTGGCGGGGGCCAAAACATTCAGTACTTC
CASSYRGGGQNIQYF
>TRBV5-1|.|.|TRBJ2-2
TGCGCCAGCGGCAGAGGGAGGTACACCGGGGAGCTGTTTTTT
CASGRGRYTGELFF
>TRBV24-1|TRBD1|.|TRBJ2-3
TGTGCCACCAGTGATCCCCGGGACAGGGGGCCCTACACAGATACGCAGTATTTT
CATSDPRDRGPYTDTQYF
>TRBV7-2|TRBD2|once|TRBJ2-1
TGTGCCAGCAGCTTAGCGAGACTAGCGGGAGATGAGCAGTTCTTC
CASSLARLAGDEQFF
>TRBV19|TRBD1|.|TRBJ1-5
TGTGCCAGTAGTACGGACAGGGATCAGCCCCAGCATTTT
CASSTDRDQPQHF
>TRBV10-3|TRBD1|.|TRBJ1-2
TGTGCCATCAGTGGAGGTATCCGGGACAGGCTTAACTATGGCTACACCTTC
CAISGGIRDRLNYGYTF
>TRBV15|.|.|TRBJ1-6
TGTGCCACCAGCAGAGATTGGGGCTCGGATTCACCCCTCCACTTT
CATSRDWGSDSPLHF
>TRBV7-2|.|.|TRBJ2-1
TGTGCCAGCAGCTTAGACAGGGCCTCCTACAATGAGCAGTTCTTC
CASSLDRASYNEQFF
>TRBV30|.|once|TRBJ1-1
TGTGCCTGGAGTGTTAAGGACAGGAACACTGAAGCTTTCTTT
CAWSVKDRNTEAFF
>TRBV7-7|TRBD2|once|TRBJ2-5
TGTGCTAGCAGCTTGGGACTACAAGAGACCCAGTACTTC
CASSLGLQETQYF
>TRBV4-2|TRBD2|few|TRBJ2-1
TGTGCCAGCAGCCCGTTAGCGGGGAGCTCCTACAATGAGCAGTTCTTC
CASSPLAGSSYNEQFF
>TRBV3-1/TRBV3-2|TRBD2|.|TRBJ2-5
TGTGCCAGCAGCCTAGCGGGAGGGGGAGAGACCCAGTACTTC
CASSLAGGGETQYF
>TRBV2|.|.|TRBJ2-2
TGTGCCACCACTGGACAGAACACCGGGGAGCTGTTTTTT
CATTGQNTGELFF
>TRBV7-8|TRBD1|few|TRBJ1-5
TGTGCCAGCAGCTTAAATTGGGGACAGGGGGGTCAGCCCCAGCATTTT
CASSLNWGQGGQPQHF